The 3 T cell receptor beta chains listed next were all sequenced from one sample in a study of blood T cell repertoires in COVID-19. TCRdb keeps only in-frame clones here, not all; method: immunoSEQ multiplex PCR. The data show 350,000 to 450,000 clones, approximately 86% seen once. Sample: peripheral blood. Receptors were obtained from a human donor in a cohort sampled during active COVID-19.

The V call is TRBV7-8, the J call TRBJ1-1; 8 positions match TRBD1. With V trimmed by 5 bases and J by 1 base, 6 bases remained unmatched. Germline CDR1 SGHVS, CDR2 FQNEAQ. The CDR3 extends over 15 amino acids. The CDR3 is CASSPRQGKNTEAFF. CDR3 sequence (DNA): TGTGCCAGCAGCCCTCGACAGGGGAAGAACACTGAAGCTTTCTTT. Full variable domain (remainder filled in from reference TRBV7-8 and TRBJ1-1): GAGVSQSPRYKVAKRGQDVALRCDPISGHVSLFWYQQALGQGPEFLTYFQNEAQLDKSGLPSDRFFAERPEGSVSTLKIQRTQQEDSAVYLCASSPRQGKNTEAFFGQGTRLTVV.

The chain employs TRBV15 and TRBJ2-5, with TRBD1 matching 7 bases. With 2 bases clipped from V and 2 bases from J, the junction kept 5 bases outside the gene matches. Germline lookup yields CDR1 LNHNV and CDR2 YYDKDF (reference sequence). The CDR3 covers 15 residues. CDR3 nucleotides: TGTGCCACCAGCAGATGGGACAGATCTCAAGAGACCCAGTACTTC. This encodes CATSRWDRSQETQYF.

The chain recombines TRBV21-1 with TRBJ2-6; the D call of TRBD2 is as the table states it, not checked on the DNA. TRBV21-1 is a documented pseudogene. CDR3 length equals 19 residues. The CDR3 DNA reads TGTGCCAGCAGCAAAGCACTGGGACTGAAAAGCTCTGGGGCCAACGTCCTGACTTTC. Encoded protein: CASSKALGLKSSGANVLTF.